This section outlines one T cell receptor (beta chain) sequence together with its context. CDR1 is GTSNPN, CDR2 SVGIG, per germline (reference sequence). The germline V and J ends were trimmed by 4 bases and 9 bases, with 16 bases remaining between them. CDR3 length equals 14 residues. This sample was included in a study of blood T cell repertoires in COVID-19. Overall study: The samples span acute and convalescent COVID-19 from the United States, Italy and Spain. Sources were T cells, B-cell-depleted T cells, or PBMCs; the material itself was cDNA or gDNA.

Authors' processing steps: Reference gene primer amplification in the assay estimated nucleated cell counts. Method: immunoSEQ multiplex PCR; TCRdb's copy keeps in-frame clones and lacks some. V and J calls and clone size are given by that table; D and trimming were obtained from the DNA. This sample yields about 200,000 clones, of which 92% are seen a single time; about 0.8% belongs to the top ten. This rearrangement joins TRBV30 to TRBJ1-6, with D perhaps TRBD1 (5 bases). This sequence originates from a man aged 55-75 years with COVID-19, enrolled during active disease. Source material: peripheral blood. The CDR3 spells CAWTHGAQGSPLHF. CDR3 DNA: TGTGCCTGGACCCATGGGGCCCAAGGTTCACCCCTCCACTTT.